The present TCR beta chain was sequenced within a study of cytomegalovirus exposure and HLA in healthy donors. PCR involved 60 Vbeta and 13 Jbeta primers. The protocol was immunoSEQ multiplex PCR, while the TCRdb copy is restricted to in-frame clones and leaves out a portion. The sample contains just under 65,000 clones, over 75% of which appear only once. CDR1 and CDR2 from the germline V gene are GTSNPN and SVGIG (reference sequence). This CDR3 comprises 14 residues. V was clipped by 0 bases and J by 5 bases; unmatched bases: 5. The sequence came from a woman in her 30s in good health and CMV-seronegative. The source material was PBMCs. This rearrangement joins TRBV30 to TRBJ2-3; TRBD1 matches at 7 bases. CDR3 in DNA: TGTGCCTGGAGTGTACAGGGGAGTCGAGATACGCAGTATTTT. Its translation: CAWSVQGSRDTQYF.